This T cell receptor (beta chain) was profiled in a study of blood T cells in healthy people across ages (dated by TCRdb to the mid-2010s). Context from the whole study: In model experiments, roughly one uniquely barcoded TCR beta cDNA molecule per two T cells was captured by template switching. To track age-related changes in TCR beta repertoire diversity, the study relied on deep sequencing normalized with unique cDNA molecular identifiers. Four age groups were formed from the donors: young (average approximately 15 years), middle-aged (more than 35), aged (around 62) and long-lived (around 82). To avoid experimental bias, donors of different ages were distributed randomly across sequencing lanes. Using the same blood draw, the study looked at two additional independent replicas of 1 million unique cDNA reads for two donors, one aged 18 to 30 and the other aged 80 or older.

This clonotype was recorded many times. Its target antigen remains unknown. Base qualities are not recorded, but no much larger clone differs from it by a single base. Donors were a few dozen systemically healthy Caucasian individuals from Russia aged roughly 6 to 95 years. Each donor gave approximately 9.3 milliliters of peripheral blood, collected into EDTA-treated Vacutainer tubes. PBMCs were isolated by Ficoll-Paque density-gradient centrifugation, with at least 7 million obtained per sample. Trizol reagent was used to extract total RNA from PBMCs, with at least 6 micrograms per sample. For every donor, an aliquot of PBMCs went through flow cytometry to measure the percentages of naive CD45RAhigh/CD27high T cells. The library was generated by 5' RACE. Instrument used: Illumina HiSeq 2500. A second PCR of about 7 to 12 cycles was performed with a sample-barcoded 5' primer and a J-beta primer mix. A unique molecular identifier was introduced onto each TCR beta cDNA molecule by a template-switch 5' adaptor carrying 12 random nucleotides. At least 2.5 million CDR3-containing paired-end reads were obtained from each sample. First-strand cDNA synthesis was performed from all RNA using the Mint cDNA synthesis kit, with priming by a TRBC-specific oligonucleotide. All cDNA was treated with uracil-DNA glycosylase and then went through a first 18-cycle PCR with the universal primers M1SS and BC2_uni_R. For the original study's pipeline: Each sample was normalized by randomly selecting 1 million high-quality reads, each carrying a distinct molecular identifier. Instead of being binned into consensus sequences, reads with shared molecular identifiers were discarded. CDR3 identification, clonotype clustering and error correction used MiTCR with a Q25 quality threshold and the strictest error-elimination algorithm. Lower-bound total TCR beta diversity was estimated with a nonparametric unseen species model using Euler transformation. TCRdb reanalyzed the raw reads on its own, using fastp at Q25 for trimming and MiXCR for clone calling, and kept in-frame beta chains. Each entry is one CDR3 protein sequence, shown with its most common DNA and genes. These V and J calls rely on TCRdb rather than the paper's analysis. The sample table records over 550,000 distinct CDR3 sequences; 25% to 35% of these occur just once. The ten largest account for 15% to 17% of the sample.

What the work shows at the level of the full study, not this receptor alone: Conclusive comparison of naive and antigen-experienced compartments was prevented by the profiling of bulk unsorted PBMCs. Compared with the aged group, more naive CD4+ T cells, fewer expanded clones and increased TCR diversity were shown by the long-lived group, suggesting age selection. There was a strong correlation between observed TCR beta diversity and the percentage of naive T cells measured by flow cytometry. Estimates of total diversity based on one million sequenced T cells were considered lower bounds and underestimates. As age increased, observed TCR beta diversity per million T cells dropped in a roughly linear way, and a significant reduction was already evident by age around 41. Donor CMV infection status was unknown, potentially confounding age-related changes in expanded clonotypes.

The germline V gene sets CDR1 to SGHRS and CDR2 to YFSETQ. Relative to germline, V is 5 bases shorter and J is 2 bases shorter, with 10 bases between their ends. Inclusive of the bounding cysteine and phenylalanine, the CDR3 is 13 residues long. The retained sequence is limited to the CDR3, 39 bases, with the frame set at the first base. The receptor was isolated from an elderly woman in good health. The rearranged segments are TRBV5-1 and TRBJ2-5; the D gene assignment is ambiguous. Input material: blood. CDR3 sequence: CASRLAFQETQYF. In nucleotides, the sequence is TGCGCCAGCAGGTTAGCCTTTCAAGAGACCCAGTACTTC.